The 8 T cell receptor beta chains below all came from one sample that was sequenced in a study of T cell responses to AZD1222 COVID-19 vaccine. Sequencing used immunoSEQ multiplex PCR; TCRdb keeps in-frame clones, though not all of them. The sample shows more than 100,000 clones, around 91% of them seen only once. The input for sequencing was peripheral blood, taken on day 0 of AZD1222 vaccination. The origin of the receptors is an adult in good health.

The V gene is TRBV30, the J gene TRBJ1-1; no definite D call. Germline lookup yields CDR1 GTSNPN and CDR2 SVGIG (reference sequence). With 1 base removed from V and 3 bases from J, the gap between germline ends came to 6 bases. CDR3 length: 12 residues. The CDR3 sequence: CAWSGSYTEAFF. The CDR3 bases are TGTGCCTGGAGTGGGAGTTACACTGAAGCTTTCTTT.

This sequence joins TRBV27 and TRBJ2-7; 9 nucleotides line up with TRBD1. With V trimmed by 6 bases and J by 0 bases, 12 bases remained unmatched. From germline, CDR1 is MNHEY and CDR2 SMNVEV (reference sequence). The CDR3 is made up of 17 amino acids. The CDR3 DNA reads as TGTGCCAGCAGCCTACTCGCGGGACAGGGTTTCTCCTACGAGCAGTACTTC. Its protein is CASSLLAGQGFSYEQYF.

The CDR3: CASSLPSSPLHF. DNA of the CDR3: TGTGCCAGCAGTTTACCAAGTTCACCCCTCCACTTT. V is TRBV28 and J is TRBJ1-6; D uncertain. CDR1 is MDHEN, CDR2 SYDVKM, per germline. V dropped 2 bases and J dropped 9 bases, with 5 bases sitting between them. This CDR3 spans 12 amino acids.

This clone is a singleton in its sample. The chain couples TRBV27 to TRBJ2-2, with TRBD1 identical over 10 bases. From germline, CDR1 is MNHEY and CDR2 SMNVEV (reference sequence). V lost 3 bases and J lost 7; bases outside the gene matches: 5. This CDR3 region has 15 residues. As DNA, the CDR3 is TGTGCCAGCAGTTTGCGACAGGGGGCCGTCGGGGAGCTGTTTTTT. It is translated as CASSLRQGAVGELFF.

J is TRBJ1-2 and V is TRBV19, with D uncertain. Germline CDR1 and CDR2: LNHDA and SQIVND (reference sequence). The CDR3 covers 14 residues. Trimming removed 4 bases at V and 4 bases at J, with 13 bases between. The CDR3 loop is CASSTTPTIYGYTF. In DNA form, the CDR3 reads TGTGCCAGTAGTACCACTCCGACCATCTATGGCTACACCTTC.

The rearrangement uses TRBV28 and TRBJ1-5, with D unresolved. Germline values: CDR1 MDHEN, CDR2 SYDVKM. V shed 11 bases and J shed 4 bases, with 18 bases lying between them. The length of the CDR3 is 14 residues. The CDR3 sequence is CAGRAGTFNQPQHF. The CDR3 DNA reads TGTGCCGGGCGGGCAGGCACCTTTAATCAGCCCCAGCATTTT.

The CDR3 nucleotides are TGTGCCAGCAGCTTAGCGCGGGGAGGGTTCTATAATTCACCCCTCCACTTT. This translates into CASSLARGGFYNSPLHF. The rearrangement joins TRBV7-9 to TRBJ1-6; D uncertain. The CDR3 contains 17 residues. CDR1 is SEHNR and CDR2 is FQNEAQ in the germline V gene (reference sequence). V was pared by 0 bases and J by 3 bases, with 12 bases between.

The chain uses TRBV29-1 and TRBJ2-2; no clear D gene. The V gene lost 4 bases and the J gene lost 1 base, with 13 bases spanning the gap. There are 15 residues in the CDR3. Germline CDR1 SQVTM, CDR2 ANQGSEA. CDR3 coding DNA: TGCAGCGTTGTGGGCTATAAAGGGAACACCGGGGAGCTGTTTTTT. This sequence encodes CSVVGYKGNTGELFF.